Listed below are T cell receptor beta chains from one sample, sequenced in a study of blood T cell repertoires in COVID-19. Produced via immunoSEQ multiplex PCR; TCRdb's table is partial and in-frame only. The sample lists roughly 210,000 clones; 80% to 90% were seen once. The sample consisted of peripheral blood. Source of these receptors: a woman of 80 years or more with COVID-19, enrolled during active disease. The CDR3 runs from the conserved cysteine through the conserved F or W. A D gene is named only where the DNA matches it firmly. Where a row states a size, it is once, few, many or the class of an expanded clone; other rows omit it.

v_call,d_call,j_call,clone_size,cdr3_nt,cdr3_aa
TRBV30,TRBD1,TRBJ1-2,NA,TGTGCCTGGGGCCAACAGGGACAGGCCAGAGGCTACACCTTC,CAWGQQGQARGYTF
TRBV3-1/TRBV3-2,NA,TRBJ1-2,NA,TGTGCCAGCAGCCAAGGAGGGCTTGACTACACCTTC,CASSQGGLDYTF
TRBV7-9,NA,TRBJ1-1,once,TGTGCCAGCAGCTTAGGGCGGTACACTGAAGCTTTCTTT,CASSLGRYTEAFF
TRBV7-2,TRBD1,TRBJ1-2,NA,TGTGCCAGCAGCTTAGCGCTGGGGACAGGGGATGGCTACACCTTC,CASSLALGTGDGYTF
TRBV6-6,NA,TRBJ1-2,NA,TGTGCCAGCAGTTACCCCAAGACAGATGAACCCGGCTACACCTTC,CASSYPKTDEPGYTF
TRBV6-5,NA,TRBJ1-5,few,TGTGCCAGCAGTACAGGGATTAGGAGCAATCAGCCCCAGCATTTT,CASSTGIRSNQPQHF
TRBV5-1,TRBD1,TRBJ2-2,NA,TGCGCCAGCAGCTTCCCACAGGGGACGGACACCGGGGAGCTGTTTTTT,CASSFPQGTDTGELFF
TRBV6-5,TRBD1,TRBJ1-5,NA,TGTGCCAGCAGCCTCGGGACAGCCTTGCCCCAGCATTTT,CASSLGTALPQHF
TRBV28,TRBD1,TRBJ2-5,NA,TGTGCCAGCAGTTTGTCAGACAGGGGGCCTGCTTTTCGGGACTTC,CASSLSDRGPAFRDF
TRBV6-1,NA,TRBJ1-1,NA,TGTGCCAGCAGTGAATCTGGGGAGCCTCGTACTTTCTTT,CASSESGEPRTFF